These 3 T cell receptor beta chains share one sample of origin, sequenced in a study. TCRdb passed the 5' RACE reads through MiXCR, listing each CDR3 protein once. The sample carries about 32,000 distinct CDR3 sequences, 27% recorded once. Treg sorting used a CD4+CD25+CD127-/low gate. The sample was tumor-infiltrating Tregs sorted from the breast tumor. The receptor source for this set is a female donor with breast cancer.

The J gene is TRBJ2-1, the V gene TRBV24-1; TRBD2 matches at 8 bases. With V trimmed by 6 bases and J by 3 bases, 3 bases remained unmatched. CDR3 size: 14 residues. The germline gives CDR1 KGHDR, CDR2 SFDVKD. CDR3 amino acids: CATSSLAGYNEQFF. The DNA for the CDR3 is TGTGCCACCAGTAGCCTAGCGGGCTACAATGAGCAGTTCTTC.

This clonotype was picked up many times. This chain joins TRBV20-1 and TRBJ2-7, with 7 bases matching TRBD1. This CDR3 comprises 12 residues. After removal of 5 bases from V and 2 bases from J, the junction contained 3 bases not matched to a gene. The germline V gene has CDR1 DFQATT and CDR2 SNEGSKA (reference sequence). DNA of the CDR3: TGCAGTGCTTTTACAGGGGCCTACGAGCAGTACTTC. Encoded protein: CSAFTGAYEQYF.

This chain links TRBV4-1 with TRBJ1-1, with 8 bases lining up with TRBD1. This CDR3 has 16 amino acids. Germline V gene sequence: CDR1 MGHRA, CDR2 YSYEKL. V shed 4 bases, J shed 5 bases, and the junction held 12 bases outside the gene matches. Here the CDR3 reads CASSLGQGDLETEAFF. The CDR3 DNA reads TGCGCCAGCAGCCTAGGACAGGGAGATTTGGAAACTGAAGCTTTCTTT.